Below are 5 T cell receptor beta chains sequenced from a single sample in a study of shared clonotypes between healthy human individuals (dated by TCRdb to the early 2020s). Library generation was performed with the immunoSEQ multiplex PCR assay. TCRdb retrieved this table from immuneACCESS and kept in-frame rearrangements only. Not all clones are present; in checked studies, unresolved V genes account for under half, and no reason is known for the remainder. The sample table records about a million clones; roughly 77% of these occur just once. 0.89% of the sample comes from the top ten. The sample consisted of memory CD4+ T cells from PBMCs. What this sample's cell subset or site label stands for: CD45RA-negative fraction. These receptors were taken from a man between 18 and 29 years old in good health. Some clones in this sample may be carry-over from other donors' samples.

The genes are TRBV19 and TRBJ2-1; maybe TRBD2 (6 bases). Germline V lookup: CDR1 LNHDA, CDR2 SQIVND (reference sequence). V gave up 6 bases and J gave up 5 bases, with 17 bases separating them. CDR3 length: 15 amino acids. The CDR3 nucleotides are TGTGCCAGTAGCCCTCGTTCGGCGGGGAACAATGAGCAGTTCTTC. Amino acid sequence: CASSPRSAGNNEQFF.

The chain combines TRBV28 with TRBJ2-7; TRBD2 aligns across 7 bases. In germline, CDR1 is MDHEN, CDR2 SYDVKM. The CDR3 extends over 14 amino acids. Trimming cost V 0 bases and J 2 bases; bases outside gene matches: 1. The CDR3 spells CASSLWGGAYEQYF. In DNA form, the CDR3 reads TGTGCCAGCAGTTTATGGGGAGGGGCCTACGAGCAGTACTTC. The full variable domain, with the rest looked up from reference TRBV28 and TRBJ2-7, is DVKVTQSSRYLVKRTGEKVFLECVQDMDHENMFWYRQDPGLGLRLIYFSYDVKMKEKGDIPEGYSVSREKKERFSLILESASTNQTSMYLCASSLWGGAYEQYFGPGTRLTVT.

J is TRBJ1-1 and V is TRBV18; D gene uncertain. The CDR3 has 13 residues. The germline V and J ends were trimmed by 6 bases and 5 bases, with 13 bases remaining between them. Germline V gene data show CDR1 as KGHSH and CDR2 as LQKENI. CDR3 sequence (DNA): TGTGCCAGCTCCCCGTTAGTTGGAACTGAAGCTTTCTTT. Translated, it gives CASSPLVGTEAFF.

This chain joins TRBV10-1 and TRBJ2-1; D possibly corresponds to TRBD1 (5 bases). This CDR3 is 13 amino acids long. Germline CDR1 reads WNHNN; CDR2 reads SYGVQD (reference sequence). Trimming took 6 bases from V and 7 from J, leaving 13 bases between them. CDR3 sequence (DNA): TGCGCCAGCAGCCCCTCACAGGCAAATGAGCAGTTCTTC. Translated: CASSPSQANEQFF.

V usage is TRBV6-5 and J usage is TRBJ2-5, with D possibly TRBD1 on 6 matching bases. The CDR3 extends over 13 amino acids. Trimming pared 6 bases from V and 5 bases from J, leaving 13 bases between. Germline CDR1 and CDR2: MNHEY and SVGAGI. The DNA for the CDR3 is TGTGCCAGCAGCCGCACAGGGAAGGAGACCCAGTACTTC. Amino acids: CASSRTGKETQYF.